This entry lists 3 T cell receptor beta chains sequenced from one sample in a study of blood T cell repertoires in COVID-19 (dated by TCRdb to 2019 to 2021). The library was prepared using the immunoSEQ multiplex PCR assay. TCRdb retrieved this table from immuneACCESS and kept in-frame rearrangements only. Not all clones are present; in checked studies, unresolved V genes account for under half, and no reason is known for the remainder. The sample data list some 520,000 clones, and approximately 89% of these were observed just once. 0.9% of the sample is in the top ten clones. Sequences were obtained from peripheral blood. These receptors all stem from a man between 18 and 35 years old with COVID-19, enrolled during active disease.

For the CDR3, the DNA is TGTGCCAGCAGCAAATACAGGGTTTCTAATGAAAAACTGTTTTTT. This encodes CASSKYRVSNEKLFF. The chain carries TRBV3-1 (or the pseudogene TRBV3-2) and TRBJ1-4, with D possibly being TRBD1 (6 bases). From germline, CDR1 is LGHDT and CDR2 YNNKEL (reference sequence). This CDR3 has 15 amino acids. The V end was cut by 5 bases, the J end by 3 bases, with 13 bases between.

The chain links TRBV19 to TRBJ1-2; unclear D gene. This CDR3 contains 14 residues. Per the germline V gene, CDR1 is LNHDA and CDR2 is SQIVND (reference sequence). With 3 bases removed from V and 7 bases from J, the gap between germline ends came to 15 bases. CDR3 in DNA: TGTGCCAGTAGTATTGGGCACAGCCGAACTGGCTACACCTTC. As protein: CASSIGHSRTGYTF.

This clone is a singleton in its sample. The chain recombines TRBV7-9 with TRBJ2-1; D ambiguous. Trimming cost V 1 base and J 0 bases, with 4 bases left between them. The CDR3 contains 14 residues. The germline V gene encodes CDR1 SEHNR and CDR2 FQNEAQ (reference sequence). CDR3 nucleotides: TGTGCCAGCAGCTTAGATAGCTCCTACAATGAGCAGTTCTTC. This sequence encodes CASSLDSSYNEQFF.